These 14 T cell receptor beta chains were all obtained from the same sample, sequenced in a study of CD8 T cells in ankylosing spondylitis (dated by TCRdb to 2016 to 2017). To prepare the library, 5' RACE was applied. The sequencing machine was an Illumina HiSeq 2500. The raw public data were reprocessed by TCRdb itself: fastp quality trimming at Q25, MiXCR clonotype calling, in-frame beta chains only. Every CDR3 protein is listed once, alongside the most common genes and DNA of its rows. The sample records some 300,000 distinct CDR3 sequences, less than 25% of which are singletons. Under 4% of the sample comes from the top ten. The sequenced sample was blood, either unsorted or a sorted T cell fraction (not recorded which). The receptors were gathered from a female donor with ankylosing spondylitis or in good health (not recorded which).

The chain has TRBV14 and TRBJ1-1; D gene ambiguous. Germline loops: CDR1 SGHDN, CDR2 FVKESK. CDR3 length: 12 residues. V gave up 4 bases and J gave up 5 bases, with 8 bases separating them. As DNA, the CDR3 is TGTGCCAGCAGCCGTCGGCCTACTGAAGCTTTCTTT. It yields the protein CASSRRPTEAFF.

J is TRBJ1-2 and V is TRBV30; D uncertain. This CDR3 has 12 residues. CDR1 and CDR2 (germline): GTSNPN, SVGIG (reference sequence). Trimming removed 5 bases at V and 5 bases at J, with 12 bases between. The CDR3: CAWRMTGYGYTF. DNA for the CDR3: TGTGCCTGGCGAATGACCGGGTATGGCTACACCTTC.

This clonotype was seen at least ten times. This sequence joins TRBV20-1 and TRBJ1-6, with a possible D match to TRBD1 (6 bases). The CDR3 consists of 15 residues. Germline CDR1 DFQATT, CDR2 SNEGSKA (reference sequence). V gave up 4 bases and J gave up 7 bases, with 17 bases separating them. This chain's CDR3 is CSATQGGGGNSPLHF. The CDR3 nucleotides read TGCAGTGCTACCCAAGGAGGGGGAGGCAATTCACCCCTCCACTTT.

The CDR3 loop is CASSQVTDTQYF. The CDR3 DNA is TGTGCCAGCAGCCAAGTCACAGATACGCAGTATTTT. The chain links TRBV3-1 to TRBJ2-3; no firm D call. V lost 1 base to trimming and J lost 2 bases, with 1 base between them. CDR3 length: 12 amino acids. Germline CDR1 and CDR2: LGHDT and YNNKEL (reference sequence).

The V gene is TRBV29-1, the J gene TRBJ2-7; 10 nucleotides line up with TRBD1. In germline, CDR1 is SQVTM, CDR2 ANQGSEA. This CDR3 comprises 13 residues. The junction had 3 bases not matched to a gene; V was cut back by 5 bases and J by 2 bases. The CDR3 DNA sequence: TGCAGCGTTCGAGGGACAGGGGCCTACGAGCAGTACTTC. Protein product: CSVRGTGAYEQYF.

CDR3 sequence: CSASSGLGGETQYF. DNA of the CDR3: TGCAGTGCCTCTAGCGGGCTAGGAGGAGAGACCCAGTACTTC. The rearrangement links TRBV20-1 to TRBJ2-5, with TRBD2 matching 8 bases. This CDR3 comprises 14 residues. Per germline, CDR1 DFQATT and CDR2 SNEGSKA (reference sequence). J was trimmed by 4 bases and V by 6 bases; bases with no gene match: 10.

This clonotype was seen a few times. The chain employs TRBV29-1 and TRBJ2-1; D might be TRBD2 (6 bases). Germline V gene data show CDR1 as SQVTM and CDR2 as ANQGSEA. The CDR3 totals 16 residues. V shed 3 bases and J shed 2 bases, with 17 bases lying between them. Here the CDR3 DNA reads TGCAGCGTTGATTCCTTAGGACTACTACCCTACAATGAGCAGTTCTTC. Residues: CSVDSLGLLPYNEQFF.

This sequence joins TRBV7-2 and TRBJ2-2; D tentatively fits TRBD1 or TRBD2 (6 bases each). V lost 1 base to trimming and J lost 4 bases, with 13 bases between them. CDR3 size: 16 residues. The germline CDR1 and CDR2 sequences are SGHTA and FQGNSA. CDR3 nucleotides: TGTGCCAGCAGCTTAGGAGGGGGGATTGGCACCGGGGAGCTGTTTTTT. Translation: CASSLGGGIGTGELFF.

The chain uses TRBV20-1 and TRBJ1-2; D is possibly TRBD1 (5 bases). Germline CDR1 is DFQATT and CDR2 is SNEGSKA (reference sequence). V gave up 6 bases and J gave up 5 bases, with 13 bases separating them. The CDR3 spans 12 residues. The CDR3 region is CSANLGDYGYTF. The CDR3 DNA reads TGCAGTGCGAACTTAGGGGATTATGGCTACACCTTC.

This clonotype was counted only a few times. The rearrangement links TRBV5-6 to TRBJ2-2; D might be TRBD2 (5 bases). The V gene's germline CDR1 is SGHDT and CDR2 YYEEEE. This CDR3 region has 15 residues. V lost 0 bases and J lost 9, with 15 bases in between. Here the CDR3 reads CASSLVPRDVRELFF. In DNA form, the CDR3 reads TGTGCCAGCAGCTTGGTGCCGAGGGATGTGCGGGAGCTGTTTTTT. Full variable domain (outside the CDR3, taken from reference TRBV5-6 and TRBJ2-2): DAGVTQSPTHLIKTRGQQVTLRCSPKSGHDTVSWYQQALGQGPQFIFQYYEEEERQRGNFPDRFSGHQFPNYSSELNVNALLLGDSALYLCASSLVPRDVRELFFGEGSRLTVL.

V usage is TRBV20-1 and J usage is TRBJ2-3; D ambiguous. Looked up from germline, CDR1 is DFQATT and CDR2 is SNEGSKA (reference sequence). There are 16 residues in the CDR3. V shed 0 bases and J shed 0 bases, with 13 bases lying between them. CDR3 nucleotide sequence: TGCAGTGCTAGAGATTTCGGGCGAGCTAGCACAGATACGCAGTATTTT. It codes for CSARDFGRASTDTQYF.

This clonotype was seen only once. The V and J genes are TRBV7-2 and TRBJ2-2; 8 nucleotides agree with TRBD2. The length of the CDR3 is 15 residues. V gave up 2 bases and J gave up 5 bases; unmatched junction bases: 4. Looked up from germline, CDR1 is SGHTA and CDR2 is FQGNSA. Written as DNA, the CDR3 is TGTGCCAGCAGCTTATTCAGCGGGAGTACCGGGGAGCTGTTTTTT. This codes for CASSLFSGSTGELFF.

This clonotype was picked up a small number of times. The chain is built from TRBV5-1 and TRBJ2-1, with D possibly being TRBD1 (5 bases). The CDR3 has 12 amino acids. Trimming pared 5 bases from V and 8 bases from J, leaving 11 bases between. In germline, CDR1 is SGHRS, CDR2 YFSETQ. The CDR3: CASSPGLDEQFF. CDR3 nucleotide sequence: TGCGCCAGCAGTCCAGGGCTCGATGAGCAGTTCTTC.

This clonotype appeared many times. The chain employs TRBV12-3 or TRBV12-4 and TRBJ1-2; D not certain. Deletions cut 5 bases from V and 5 bases from J, with 9 bases between. This CDR3 region has 12 residues. CDR3 region: CASSTDHYGYTF. As DNA, the CDR3 is TGTGCCAGCAGTACGGACCATTATGGCTACACCTTC.